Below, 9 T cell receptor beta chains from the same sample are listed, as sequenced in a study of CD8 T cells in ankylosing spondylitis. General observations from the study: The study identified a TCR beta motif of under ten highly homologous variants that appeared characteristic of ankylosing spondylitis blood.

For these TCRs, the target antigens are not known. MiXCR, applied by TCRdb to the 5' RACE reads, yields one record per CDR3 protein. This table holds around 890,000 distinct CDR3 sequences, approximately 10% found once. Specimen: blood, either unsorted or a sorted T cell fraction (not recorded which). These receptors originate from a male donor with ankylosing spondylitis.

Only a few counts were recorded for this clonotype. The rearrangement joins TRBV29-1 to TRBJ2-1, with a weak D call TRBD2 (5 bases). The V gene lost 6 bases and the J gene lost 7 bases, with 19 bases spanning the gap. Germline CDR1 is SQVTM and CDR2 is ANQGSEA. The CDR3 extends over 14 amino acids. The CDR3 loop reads CSVATRISMNEQFF. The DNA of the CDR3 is TGCAGCGTGGCAACTAGGATATCGATGAATGAGCAGTTCTTC.

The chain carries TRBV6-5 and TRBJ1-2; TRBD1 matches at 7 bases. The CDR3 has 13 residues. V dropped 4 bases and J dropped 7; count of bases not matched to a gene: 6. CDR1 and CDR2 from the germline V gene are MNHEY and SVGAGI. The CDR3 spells CASSSRGLGGYTF. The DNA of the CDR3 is TGTGCCAGCAGTTCGAGGGGGCTCGGTGGCTACACCTTC.

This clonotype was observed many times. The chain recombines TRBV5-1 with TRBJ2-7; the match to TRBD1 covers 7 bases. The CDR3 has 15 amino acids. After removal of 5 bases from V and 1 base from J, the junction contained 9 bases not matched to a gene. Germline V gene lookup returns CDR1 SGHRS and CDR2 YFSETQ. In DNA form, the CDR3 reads TGCGCCAGCAGTTCGACCGGGACAGTTTCCTACGAGCAGTACTTC. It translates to CASSSTGTVSYEQYF. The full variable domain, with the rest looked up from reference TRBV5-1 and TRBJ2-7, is KAGVTQTPRYLIKTRGQQVTLSCSPISGHRSVSWYQQTPGQGLQFLFEYFSETQRNKGNFPGRFSGRQFSNSRSEMNVSTLELGDSALYLCASSSTGTVSYEQYFGPGTRLTVT.

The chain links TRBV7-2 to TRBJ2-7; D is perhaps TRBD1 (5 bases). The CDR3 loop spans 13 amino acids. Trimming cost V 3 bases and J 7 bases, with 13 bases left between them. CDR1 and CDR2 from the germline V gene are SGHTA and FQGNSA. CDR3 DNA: TGTGCCAGCAGCTTTTCGACAGTGGGTGAGCAGTACTTC. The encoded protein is CASSFSTVGEQYF.

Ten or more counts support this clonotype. Here the CDR3 reads CATSSLGQGIAGELFF. In DNA, the CDR3 is TGTGCCACCAGCAGCCTGGGACAGGGCATAGCCGGGGAGCTGTTTTTT. The chain recombines TRBV15 with TRBJ2-2; 9 nucleotides align to TRBD1. J was trimmed by 6 bases and V by 3 bases; bases with no gene match: 8. The CDR3 sequence is 16 residues long. Germline CDR1 LNHNV, CDR2 YYDKDF (reference sequence).

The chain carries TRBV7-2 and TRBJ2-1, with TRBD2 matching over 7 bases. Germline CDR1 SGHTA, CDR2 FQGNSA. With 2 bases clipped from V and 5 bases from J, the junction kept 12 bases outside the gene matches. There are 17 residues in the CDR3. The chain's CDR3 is CASSLYARTSPHNEQFF. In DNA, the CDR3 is TGTGCCAGCAGCTTATACGCCCGGACTAGTCCGCACAATGAGCAGTTCTTC.

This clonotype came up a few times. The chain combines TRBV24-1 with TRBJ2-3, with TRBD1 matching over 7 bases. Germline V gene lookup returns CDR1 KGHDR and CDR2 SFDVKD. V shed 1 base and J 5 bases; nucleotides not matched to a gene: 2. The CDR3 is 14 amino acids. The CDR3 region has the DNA TGTGCCACCAGTGATTTAGGGACAGAAGATACGCAGTATTTT. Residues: CATSDLGTEDTQYF.

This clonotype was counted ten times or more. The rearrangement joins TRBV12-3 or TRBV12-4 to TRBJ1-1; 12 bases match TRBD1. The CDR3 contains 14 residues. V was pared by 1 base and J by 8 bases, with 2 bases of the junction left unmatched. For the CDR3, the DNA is TGTGCCAGCAGTTTAGGCGGGACAGGGGGCGAAGCTTTCTTT. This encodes CASSLGGTGGEAFF.

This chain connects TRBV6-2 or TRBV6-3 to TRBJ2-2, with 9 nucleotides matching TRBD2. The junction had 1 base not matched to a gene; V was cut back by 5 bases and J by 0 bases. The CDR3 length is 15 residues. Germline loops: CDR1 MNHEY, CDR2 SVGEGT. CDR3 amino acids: CASSIAGANTGELFF. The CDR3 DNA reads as TGTGCCAGCAGTATAGCGGGGGCGAACACCGGGGAGCTGTTTTTT.